The rows below give T cell receptor beta chains drawn from one sample of a study of blood T cell repertoires in COVID-19. Clones were read by immunoSEQ multiplex PCR, and TCRdb kept only the in-frame ones, dropping some. The repertoire holds around 200,000 clones, with around 83% as singletons. The sample consisted of peripheral blood. These receptors were collected from a woman older than 75 with acute or convalescent COVID-19. CDR3s include the opening cysteine and the closing phenylalanine or tryptophan. D genes are given only for firm matches. Clone size appears in some rows only: once, few, many, or a class for an expanded clone.

j_call | clone_size | d_call | v_call | cdr3_aa | cdr3_nt
TRBJ2-3 | once | TRBD1 | TRBV7-2 | CASSPDRVPDTQYF | TGTGCCAGCAGCCCCGACAGGGTCCCAGATACGCAGTATTTT
TRBJ2-7 | - | TRBD1 | TRBV18 | CASSPPGDRGLTYEQYF | TGTGCCAGCTCACCACCGGGAGACAGGGGCCTTACCTACGAGCAGTACTTC
TRBJ2-4 | few | - | TRBV21-1 | CASSNPPKNIQYF | TGTGCCAGCAGCAACCCTCCCAAAAACATTCAGTACTTC
TRBJ1-2 | - | - | TRBV28 | CASSANRVANYGYTF | TGTGCCAGCAGTGCCAACAGGGTAGCTAACTATGGCTACACCTTC
TRBJ2-2 | - | TRBD2 | TRBV19 | CASSTTSGRVNGELFF | TGTGCCAGTAGTACGACTAGCGGGAGGGTCAACGGGGAGCTGTTTTTT
TRBJ1-6 | - | - | TRBV5-1 | CASSLGSDNSPLHF | TGCGCCAGCAGCTTGGGGTCAGATAATTCACCCCTCCACTTT
TRBJ1-5 | - | - | TRBV3-1/TRBV3-2 | CASSQTGIGQPQHF | TGTGCCAGCAGCCAAACAGGGATTGGTCAGCCCCAGCATTTT
TRBJ2-7 | - | TRBD1 | TRBV2 | CASSQPRSGTGFASYEQYF | TGTGCCAGCAGTCAACCCCGTTCCGGGACAGGGTTCGCCTCCTACGAGCAGTACTTC
TRBJ2-7 | - | TRBD2 | TRBV2 | CASSGGLASYEQYF | TGTGCCAGCAGTGGGGGACTAGCGAGCTACGAGCAGTACTTC
TRBJ2-1 | - | - | TRBV7-2 | CASSSNSGLTQFF | TGTGCCAGCAGCTCAAACAGTGGGCTGACGCAGTTCTTC
TRBJ1-4 | - | TRBD1 | TRBV27 | CASSTRGPNEKLFF | TGTGCCAGCAGTACCAGGGGGCCTAATGAAAAACTGTTTTTT
TRBJ1-4 | - | - | TRBV28 | CASSAPRGAAEKLFF | TGTGCCAGCAGTGCCCCCCGGGGGGCCGCGGAAAAACTGTTTTTT
TRBJ2-7 | - | - | TRBV5-4 | CASSLAAGGLSEQYF | TGTGCCAGCAGCTTGGCAGCAGGGGGACTCTCCGAGCAGTACTTC
TRBJ1-1 | - | - | TRBV5-6 | CASSFLGRVTEAFF | TGTGCCAGCAGCTTCCTGGGGAGGGTCACTGAAGCTTTCTTT
TRBJ1-2 | - | - | TRBV2 | CASRTPQGTGGYTF | TGTGCCAGCAGAACCCCGCAAGGTACGGGTGGCTACACCTTC
TRBJ2-6 | - | TRBD1 | TRBV9 | CASSLTGAGANVLTF | TGTGCCAGCAGCTTGACAGGGGCTGGGGCCAACGTCCTGACTTTC
TRBJ1-2 | once | - | TRBV10-3 | CAISERTERNYGYTF | TGTGCCATCAGTGAGCGGACAGAGAGAAACTATGGCTACACCTTC
TRBJ1-1 | - | - | TRBV16 | CASSQSTISTEAFF | TGTGCCAGCAGCCAATCGACAATAAGCACTGAAGCTTTCTTT
TRBJ2-5 | - | TRBD2 | TRBV6-1 | CASRSGTLETQYF | TGTGCCAGCAGGAGCGGGACTTTAGAGACCCAGTACTTC
TRBJ1-1 | - | - | TRBV5-1 | CASSLGVGQEAFF | TGCGCCAGCAGCTTGGGCGTTGGGCAGGAAGCTTTCTTT
TRBJ2-1 | - | TRBD2 | TRBV28 | CASSVSGLAEYNEQFF | TGTGCCAGCAGTGTATCGGGACTAGCGGAGTACAATGAGCAGTTCTTC
TRBJ1-5 | - | - | TRBV6-5 | CASGPGGQPQHF | TGTGCCAGCGGCCCGGGTGGTCAGCCCCAGCATTTT
TRBJ2-7 | - | TRBD2 | TRBV20-1 | CSAGLSYEQYF | TGCAGTGCGGGACTATCCTACGAGCAGTACTTC
TRBJ1-1 | - | TRBD1 | TRBV7-6 | CASSPGPGQGNTEAFF | TGTGCCAGCAGCCCTGGTCCTGGACAGGGTAACACTGAAGCTTTCTTT
TRBJ1-5 | - | TRBD1 | TRBV6-5 | CASTTGGSNQPQHF | TGTGCCAGCACGACAGGGGGTAGCAATCAGCCCCAGCATTTT
TRBJ2-3 | - | TRBD2 | TRBV27 | CASRLEKREVTDTQYF | TGTGCCAGCAGACTTGAGAAGCGGGAAGTCACAGATACGCAGTATTTT
TRBJ2-2 | once | - | TRBV25-1 | CASSDQEAGELFF | TGTGCCAGCAGTGATCAGGAGGCCGGGGAGCTGTTTTTT
TRBJ1-5 | - | - | TRBV2 | CASSLESNQPQHF | TGTGCCAGCAGTTTAGAGAGCAATCAGCCCCAGCATTTT
TRBJ2-4 | once | - | TRBV19 | CASSSSGQGHQYF | TGTGCCAGTAGTAGCTCAGGACAAGGCCATCAGTACTTC
TRBJ2-3 | - | - | TRBV18 | CASSPDRSTDTQYF | TGTGCCAGCTCACCCGACAGAAGCACAGATACGCAGTATTTT
TRBJ2-2 | - | - | TRBV29-1 | CSVEDWAGQGTGELFF | TGCAGCGTTGAAGATTGGGCAGGGCAGGGAACCGGGGAGCTGTTTTTT
TRBJ1-4 | - | - | TRBV28 | CASTPYTSTNEKLFF | TGTGCCAGCACTCCATACACCTCAACTAATGAAAAACTGTTTTTT